This T cell receptor (beta chain) originates from a study of blood T cell repertoires in COVID-19. About the study: Sources were T cells, B-cell-depleted T cells, or PBMCs; the material itself was cDNA or gDNA.

The repertoire was sequenced with immunoSEQ multiplex PCR; TCRdb's copy has only in-frame clones and lacks some. The data contain about 25,000 clones, around 86% of them seen just once; the ten biggest clones take up about 8.3%. Trimming took 5 bases from V and 4 from J, leaving 6 bases between them. Looked up from germline, CDR1 is SGHNT and CDR2 is YENEEA. There are 12 residues in the CDR3. The chain uses TRBV11-3 and TRBJ2-1; the D is unclear. Sequenced sample: peripheral blood. The sequence was obtained from a man aged 45-60 years with active COVID-19. CDR3 bases: TGTGCCAGCAGCCCCCTGTACAATGAGCAGTTCTTC. It is translated as CASSPLYNEQFF.